Described below is a single T cell receptor beta chain sequence and its context. Its antigen remains unknown. Expressed TCRB transcripts got sequenced, as all isolated RNA was reverse transcribed. Measured with immunoSEQ multiplex PCR; TCRdb has only the in-frame clones, and not every one. The data contain 130,000 or so clones, approximately 10% of them singletons. Losses at the gene ends were 6 bases for V and 10 bases for J; bases not matched to a gene: 10. Germline V gene lookup returns CDR1 MNHEY and CDR2 SVGAGI. This CDR3 has 14 residues. This record belongs to a study of beta chain features in type 1 diabetes. General study points: Researchers reported that naive, central memory and Treg TCRB repertoires appeared more similar in patients than in healthy donors. Among type 1 diabetes patients, VDJ junctions had fewer insertions and more deletions. People with Type 1 diabetes carried modestly yet significantly shorter TCRB CDR3s in all four CD4+ subsets.

All of the sorted populations showed purity greater than 98%. The TCR sequence derives from a man aged 25-45 years with type 1 diabetes. The sample consisted of central memory CD4+ T cells from blood. The V call is TRBV6-5, the J call TRBJ2-1; 9 bases map to TRBD1. CDR3 amino acids: CASRGQGGRVEQFF. DNA of the CDR3: TGTGCCAGCAGGGGACAGGGAGGGCGGGTAGAGCAGTTCTTC.